This TCR beta chain was identified during a study of blood T cell repertoires in COVID-19. At the level of the study: Sample material is recorded as cDNA or gDNA derived from T cells, B-cell-depleted T cells, or PBMCs.

As handled by the study authors: Estimation of nucleated cell counts relied on the amplification of reference gene primers. Some clones are missing from TCRdb's copy, which holds only in-frame ones; the method was immunoSEQ multiplex PCR. V, J and clone size derive from that table, while D and trimming were established from the DNA sequence. The data hold 45,000 or so clones, with 87% observed a single time. This clone appeared a single time. Germline loops: CDR1 MNHEY, CDR2 SMNVEV (reference sequence). The CDR3 has 17 residues. V lost 2 bases, J lost 5 bases, and 21 bases lay in between. The chain has TRBV27 and TRBJ2-5; perhaps TRBD2 as D (5 bases). Material for sequencing was peripheral blood. The TCR comes from a woman over 75 with active COVID-19. The CDR3 protein is CASSLTSGYSNRETQYF. CDR3 in DNA: TGTGCCAGCAGTTTAACCAGCGGCTATTCTAATAGGGAGACCCAGTACTTC.